The 6 T cell receptor beta chains given below trace back to one sample, sequenced in a study of OX40 agonist ivuxolimab in advanced cancers. TCRdb's table, derived via immunoSEQ multiplex PCR, lists solely in-frame clones and lacks some. The sample has some 98,000 clones; 91% are singletons. The source was CD4+ or CD8+ T cells sorted from blood, collected in a trial of the OX40 agonist ivuxolimab. The receptors stem from an adult with an advanced solid tumor such as melanoma, head and neck, liver or kidney cancer.

The chain links TRBV28 to TRBJ2-1; 7 bases agree with TRBD2. Germline lookup yields CDR1 MDHEN and CDR2 SYDVKM. CDR3 length: 15 residues. V was pared by 5 bases and J by 0 bases, with 4 bases of the junction left unmatched. CDR3: CASSRSGISYNEQFF. The DNA for the CDR3 is TGTGCCAGCAGTCGGAGCGGGATCTCCTACAATGAGCAGTTCTTC.

This clone was seen more than once but under ten times. CDR3: CASSQGADYGYTF. In DNA, the CDR3 is TGTGCCAGCAGTCAAGGGGCGGACTATGGCTACACCTTC. This chain joins TRBV6-5 and TRBJ1-2; D possibly corresponds to TRBD1 (5 bases). The germline gives CDR1 MNHEY, CDR2 SVGAGI. The CDR3 runs to 13 residues. V lost 5 bases to trimming and J lost 3 bases, with 10 bases between them.

This chain connects TRBV7-9 to TRBJ2-1; the D call may be TRBD1 or TRBD2 (6 bases each). The CDR3 totals 14 residues. Trimming left V 3 bases short and J 4 bases short, with 10 bases between. Germline CDR1 is SEHNR and CDR2 is FQNEAQ (reference sequence). The CDR3 protein is CASSFRGRYNEQFF. DNA for the CDR3: TGTGCCAGCAGCTTTCGGGGGCGTTACAATGAGCAGTTCTTC.

The CDR3 loop reads CASSLAGTSAYNEQFF. CDR3 DNA sequence: TGTGCCAGCAGCTTAGCCGGGACTAGCGCTTACAATGAGCAGTTCTTC. The chain carries TRBV7-2 and TRBJ2-1, with 10 bases aligning to TRBD2. Trimming took 0 bases from V and 4 from J; bases not matched to a gene: 3. This CDR3 comprises 16 residues. Germline CDR1 and CDR2: SGHTA and FQGNSA. The whole variable domain, remainder taken from reference TRBV7-2 and TRBJ2-1, is GAGVSQSPSNKVTEKGKDVELRCDPISGHTALYWYRQSLGQGLEFLIYFQGNSAPDKSGLPSDRFSAERTGGSVSTLTIQRTQQEDSAVYLCASSLAGTSAYNEQFFGPGTRLTVL.

The chain couples TRBV9 to TRBJ2-3; tentatively, D is TRBD1 or TRBD2 (6 bases each). Looked up from germline, CDR1 is SGDLS and CDR2 is YYNGEE. This CDR3 is built from 14 residues. With 4 bases removed from V and 4 bases from J, the gap between germline ends came to 13 bases. CDR3 sequence (DNA): TGTGCCAGCAGCTCCGGGGGCACGTCAGATACGCAGTATTTT. Protein sequence: CASSSGGTSDTQYF.

The genes are TRBV4-1 and TRBJ2-1; TRBD2 matches 12 bases. With V trimmed by 1 base and J by 6 bases, 4 bases remained unmatched. Germline CDR1 MGHRA, CDR2 YSYEKL. The CDR3 covers 16 residues. CDR3 region: CASSQVPSGRVNEQFF. The CDR3 DNA reads TGCGCCAGCAGCCAAGTGCCTAGCGGGAGGGTCAATGAGCAGTTCTTC.